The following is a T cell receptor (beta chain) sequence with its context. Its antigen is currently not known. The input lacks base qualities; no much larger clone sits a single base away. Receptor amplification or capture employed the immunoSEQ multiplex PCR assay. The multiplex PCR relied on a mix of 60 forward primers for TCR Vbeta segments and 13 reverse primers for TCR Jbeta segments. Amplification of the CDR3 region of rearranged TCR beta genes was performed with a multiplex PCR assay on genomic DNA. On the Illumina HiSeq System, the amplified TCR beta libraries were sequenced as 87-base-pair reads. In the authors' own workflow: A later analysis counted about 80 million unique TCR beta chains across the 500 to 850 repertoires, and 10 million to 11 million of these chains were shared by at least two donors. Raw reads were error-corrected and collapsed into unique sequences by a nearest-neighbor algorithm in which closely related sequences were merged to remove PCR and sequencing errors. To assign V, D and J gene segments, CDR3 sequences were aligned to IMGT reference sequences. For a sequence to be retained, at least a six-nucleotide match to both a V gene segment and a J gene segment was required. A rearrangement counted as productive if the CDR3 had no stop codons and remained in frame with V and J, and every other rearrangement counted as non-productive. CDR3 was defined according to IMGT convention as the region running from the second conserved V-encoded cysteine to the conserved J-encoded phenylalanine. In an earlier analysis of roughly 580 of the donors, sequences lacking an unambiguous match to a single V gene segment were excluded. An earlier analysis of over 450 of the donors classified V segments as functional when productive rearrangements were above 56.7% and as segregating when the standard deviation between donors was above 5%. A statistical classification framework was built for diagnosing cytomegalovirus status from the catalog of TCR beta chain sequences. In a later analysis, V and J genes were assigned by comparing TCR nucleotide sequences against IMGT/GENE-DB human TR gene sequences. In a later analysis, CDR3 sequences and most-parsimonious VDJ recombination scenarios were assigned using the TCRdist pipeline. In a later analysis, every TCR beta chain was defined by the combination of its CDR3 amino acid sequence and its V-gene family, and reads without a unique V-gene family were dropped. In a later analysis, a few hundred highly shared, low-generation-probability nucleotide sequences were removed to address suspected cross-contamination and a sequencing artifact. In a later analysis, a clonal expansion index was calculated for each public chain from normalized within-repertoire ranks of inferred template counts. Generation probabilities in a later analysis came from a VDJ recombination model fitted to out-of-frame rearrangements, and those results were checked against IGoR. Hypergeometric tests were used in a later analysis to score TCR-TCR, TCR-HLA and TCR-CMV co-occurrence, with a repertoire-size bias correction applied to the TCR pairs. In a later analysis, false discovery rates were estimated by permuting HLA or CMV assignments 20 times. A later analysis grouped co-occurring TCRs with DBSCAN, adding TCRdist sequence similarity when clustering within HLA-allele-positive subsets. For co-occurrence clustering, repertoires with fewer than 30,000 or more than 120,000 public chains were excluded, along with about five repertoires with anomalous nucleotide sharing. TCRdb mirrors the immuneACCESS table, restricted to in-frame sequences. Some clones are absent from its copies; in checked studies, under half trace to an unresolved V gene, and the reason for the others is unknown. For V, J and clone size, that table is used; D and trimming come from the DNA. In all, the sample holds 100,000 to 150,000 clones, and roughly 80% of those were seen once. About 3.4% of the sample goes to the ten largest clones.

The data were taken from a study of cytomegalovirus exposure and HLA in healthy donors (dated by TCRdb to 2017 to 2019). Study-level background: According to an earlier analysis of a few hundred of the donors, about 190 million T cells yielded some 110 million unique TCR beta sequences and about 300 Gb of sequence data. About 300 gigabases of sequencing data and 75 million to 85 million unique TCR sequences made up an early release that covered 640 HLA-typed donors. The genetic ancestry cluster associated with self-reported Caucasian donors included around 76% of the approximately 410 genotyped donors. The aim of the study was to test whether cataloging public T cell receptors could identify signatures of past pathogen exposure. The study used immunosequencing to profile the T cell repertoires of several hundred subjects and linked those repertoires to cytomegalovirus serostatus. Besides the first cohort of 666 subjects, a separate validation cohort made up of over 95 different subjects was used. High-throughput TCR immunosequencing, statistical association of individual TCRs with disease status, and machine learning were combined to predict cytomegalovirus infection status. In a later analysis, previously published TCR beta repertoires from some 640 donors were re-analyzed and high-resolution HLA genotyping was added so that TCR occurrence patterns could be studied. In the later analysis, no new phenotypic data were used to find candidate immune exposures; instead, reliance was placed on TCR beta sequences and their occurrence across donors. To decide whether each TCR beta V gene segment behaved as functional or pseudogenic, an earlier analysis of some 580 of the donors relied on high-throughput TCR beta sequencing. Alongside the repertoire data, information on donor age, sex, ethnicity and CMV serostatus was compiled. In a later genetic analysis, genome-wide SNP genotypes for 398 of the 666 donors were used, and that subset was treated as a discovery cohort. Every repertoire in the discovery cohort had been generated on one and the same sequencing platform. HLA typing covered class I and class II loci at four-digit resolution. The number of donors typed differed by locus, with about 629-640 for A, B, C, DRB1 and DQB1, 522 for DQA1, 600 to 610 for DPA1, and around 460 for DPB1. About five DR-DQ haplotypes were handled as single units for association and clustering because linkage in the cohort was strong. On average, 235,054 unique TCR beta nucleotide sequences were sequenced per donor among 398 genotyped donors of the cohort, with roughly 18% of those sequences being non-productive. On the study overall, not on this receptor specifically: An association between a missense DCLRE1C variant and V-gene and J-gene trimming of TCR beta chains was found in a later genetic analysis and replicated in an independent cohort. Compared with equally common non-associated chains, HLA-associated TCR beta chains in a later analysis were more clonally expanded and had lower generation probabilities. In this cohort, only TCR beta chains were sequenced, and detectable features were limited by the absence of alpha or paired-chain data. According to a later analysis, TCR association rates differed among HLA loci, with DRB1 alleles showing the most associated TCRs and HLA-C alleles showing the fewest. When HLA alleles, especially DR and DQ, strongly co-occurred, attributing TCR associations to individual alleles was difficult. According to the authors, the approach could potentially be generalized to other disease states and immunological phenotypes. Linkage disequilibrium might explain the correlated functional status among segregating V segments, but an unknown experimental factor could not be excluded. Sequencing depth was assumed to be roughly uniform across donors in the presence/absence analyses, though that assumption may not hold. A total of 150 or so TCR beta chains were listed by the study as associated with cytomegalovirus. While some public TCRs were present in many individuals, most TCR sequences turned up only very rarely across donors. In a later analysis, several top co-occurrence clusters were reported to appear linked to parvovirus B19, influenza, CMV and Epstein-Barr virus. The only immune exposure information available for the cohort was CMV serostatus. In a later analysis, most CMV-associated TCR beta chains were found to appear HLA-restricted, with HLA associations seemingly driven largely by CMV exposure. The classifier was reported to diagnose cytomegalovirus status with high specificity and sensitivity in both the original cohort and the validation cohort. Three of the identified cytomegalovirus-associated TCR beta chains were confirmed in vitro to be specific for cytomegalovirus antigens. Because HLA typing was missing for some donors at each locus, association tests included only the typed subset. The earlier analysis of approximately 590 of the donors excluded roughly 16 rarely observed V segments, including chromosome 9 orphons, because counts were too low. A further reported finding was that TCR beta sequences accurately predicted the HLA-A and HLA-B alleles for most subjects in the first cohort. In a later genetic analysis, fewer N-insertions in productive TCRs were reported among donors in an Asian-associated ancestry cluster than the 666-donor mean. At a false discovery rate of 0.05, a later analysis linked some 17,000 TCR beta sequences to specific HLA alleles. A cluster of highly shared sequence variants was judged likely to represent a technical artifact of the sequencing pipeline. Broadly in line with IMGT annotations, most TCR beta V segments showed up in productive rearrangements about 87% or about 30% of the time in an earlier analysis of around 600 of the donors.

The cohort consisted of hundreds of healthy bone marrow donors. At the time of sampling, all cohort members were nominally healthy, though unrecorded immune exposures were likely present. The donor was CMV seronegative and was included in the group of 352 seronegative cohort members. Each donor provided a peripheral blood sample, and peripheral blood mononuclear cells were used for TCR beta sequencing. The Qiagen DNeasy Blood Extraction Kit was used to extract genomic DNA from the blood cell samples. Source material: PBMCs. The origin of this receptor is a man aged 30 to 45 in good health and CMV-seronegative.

The DNA sequence follows: TGTGCCAGCAGCCATAATCCAGGGGGGTGGGGGGCTTCCTACGAGCAGTACTTC. This is translated as CASSHNPGGWGASYEQYF. In this chain, TRBV7-2 is recombined with TRBJ2-7; TRBD1 might be the D gene, on 7 matching bases. Trimming removed 5 bases from V and 1 base from J, leaving 24 bases between the germline ends. The CDR3 starts with the cysteine, ends with the phenylalanine, and has 18 residues. Just CDR3 DNA is preserved here, 54 bases in frame from base 1. The CDR1 and CDR2 encoded by the germline V gene are SGHTA and FQGNSA.